The next 16 T cell receptor beta chains were all read from a single sample in a study of cytomegalovirus exposure and HLA in healthy donors. Vbeta (60) and Jbeta (13) primers were used in the PCR. Method: immunoSEQ multiplex PCR; TCRdb's copy keeps in-frame clones and lacks some. The table lists 250,000 or so clones, approximately 81% of them singletons, with about 7.5% in the top ten. Sequencing input: PBMCs. The receptors come from a woman aged 55-70 years in good health and CMV-seropositive.

V gene TRBV9 combines with J gene TRBJ2-6; D might be TRBD2 (6 bases). The germline V gene has CDR1 SGDLS and CDR2 YYNGEE. This CDR3 contains 20 residues. The germline V and J ends were trimmed by 4 bases and 1 base, with 24 bases remaining between them. CDR3 sequence reads: CASSPDPWTGVGSGANVLTF. The DNA of the CDR3 is TGTGCCAGCAGCCCCGACCCGTGGACGGGGGTTGGGTCTGGGGCCAACGTCCTGACTTTC.

The rearrangement links TRBV4-1 to TRBJ1-5; no definite D call. The V gene lost 4 bases and the J gene lost 0 bases, with 10 bases spanning the gap. Germline CDR1 is MGHRA and CDR2 is YSYEKL. There are 15 residues in the CDR3. CDR3 amino acids: CASSPPEGSNQPQHF. The CDR3 bases are TGCGCCAGCAGCCCGCCGGAGGGTAGCAATCAGCCCCAGCATTTT.

The CDR3 region has the DNA TGCAGCGCCCGGGGATATAATGAAAAACTGTTTTTT. Translating gives CSARGYNEKLFF. The chain is built from TRBV29-1 and TRBJ1-4, with D unresolved. From germline, CDR1 is SQVTM and CDR2 ANQGSEA. V was shortened by 7 bases and J by 4 bases, with 10 bases between the two germline ends. This CDR3 region has 12 residues.

V and J are TRBV27 and TRBJ1-2; TRBD1 matches at 10 bases. Germline assignment: CDR1 MNHEY and CDR2 SMNVEV (reference sequence). V trimming: 6 bases; J trimming: 5 bases; junction bases outside the gene matches: 15. This CDR3 spans 17 amino acids. CDR3 sequence (DNA): TGTGCCAGCAGACCCCCGGGTGGGGACAGGGGCAATTATGGCTACACCTTC. This translates into CASRPPGGDRGNYGYTF.

The chain recombines TRBV18 with TRBJ1-2; tentative D call: TRBD1 (6 bases). Looked up from germline, CDR1 is KGHSH and CDR2 is LQKENI. The CDR3 has 15 amino acids. V lost 3 bases to trimming and J lost 4 bases, with 15 bases between them. The CDR3 DNA reads TGTGCCAGCTCACCCGGGGCGAGGGGGATCTATGGCTACACCTTC. Translating it yields CASSPGARGIYGYTF.

This chain links TRBV4-1 with TRBJ2-1; 10 positions agree with TRBD2. CDR1 and CDR2 from the germline V gene are MGHRA and YSYEKL. Trimming cost V 0 bases and J 9 bases; bases outside gene matches: 5. The length of the CDR3 is 15 residues. The DNA for the CDR3 is TGCGCCAGCAGCCAAGAGGCACTAGCGGGAAGTGAGCAGTTCTTC. This codes for CASSQEALAGSEQFF.

This clone is a singleton in its sample. The chain recombines TRBV27 with TRBJ2-5; the D gene is possibly TRBD2 (8 bases). The CDR3 extends over 17 amino acids. Trimming took off 4 bases at V and 4 bases at J, with 22 bases between the two ends. Germline V lookup: CDR1 MNHEY, CDR2 SMNVEV (reference sequence). CDR3 protein: CASSSPPQGSGRETQYF. CDR3 bases: TGTGCCAGCAGTTCGCCACCACAGGGGAGCGGGAGAGAGACCCAGTACTTC.

This chain links TRBV5-1 with TRBJ1-2; TRBD1 might be the D (5 bases). V was clipped by 7 bases and J by 2 bases, with 15 bases between them. The CDR3 totals 14 residues. Germline-derived CDR1 and CDR2 are SGHRS and YFSETQ. The chain's CDR3 is CASSDATANYGYTF. CDR3 sequence (DNA): TGCGCCAGCTCGGATGCGACAGCCAACTATGGCTACACCTTC. The full variable domain, with the rest looked up from reference TRBV5-1 and TRBJ1-2, is KAGVTQTPRYLIKTRGQQVTLSCSPISGHRSVSWYQQTPGQGLQFLFEYFSETQRNKGNFPGRFSGRQFSNSRSEMNVSTLELGDSALYLCASSDATANYGYTFGSGTRLTVV.

The V and J genes are TRBV7-9 and TRBJ2-7, with D maybe TRBD2 (6 bases). Trimming took 6 bases from V and 0 from J, leaving 24 bases between them. The CDR3 sequence is 18 residues long. Germline assignment: CDR1 SEHNR and CDR2 FQNEAQ (reference sequence). CDR3 DNA sequence: TGTGCCAGCAGTCCTCGTAGCGGCCCGATGCGGGGCTCCTACGAGCAGTACTTC. Translating gives CASSPRSGPMRGSYEQYF.

In DNA, the CDR3 is TGTGCCAGCAGCGTAGAGGGACAGGGAACAGATACGCAGTATTTT. It encodes CASSVEGQGTDTQYF. The chain uses TRBV9 and TRBJ2-3, with 9 bases fitting TRBD1. Per germline, CDR1 SGDLS and CDR2 YYNGEE. This CDR3 contains 15 residues. Unmatched junction bases numbered 2, after V lost 0 bases and J lost 3 bases.

The chain couples TRBV5-1 to TRBJ2-5, with 11 bases lining up with TRBD1. The closer fit of TRBJ2-7 to the DNA end suggests the J call may be wrong. CDR3 length: 14 amino acids. Germline V CDR1 and CDR2: SGHRS, YFSETQ. The CDR3 nucleotides read TGCGCCAGCAGCTCCGGGACAGGGGGGCTCGAGCAGTACTTC. This translates into CASSSGTGGLEQYF.

The chain uses TRBV28 and TRBJ2-3; 9 positions match TRBD1. There are 16 residues in the CDR3. The V gene end was trimmed by 5 bases and the J gene end by 3 bases; junction bases not matched to a gene: 9. CDR1 is MDHEN, CDR2 SYDVKM, per germline. CDR3 in amino acids: CASSKPGQGWTDTQYF. The CDR3 region has the DNA TGTGCCAGCAGTAAACCGGGACAGGGATGGACAGATACGCAGTATTTT.

The gene calls are TRBV6-6 and TRBJ2-1, with 10 bases aligning to TRBD1. This CDR3 has 16 residues. V lost 2 bases to trimming and J lost 8 bases; unmatched junction nucleotides: 9. Looked up from germline, CDR1 is MNHNY and CDR2 is SVGAGI (reference sequence). The CDR3 region has the DNA TGTGCCAGCAGTTACGGGACAGGGGAACGAGGCGATGAGCAGTTCTTC. The encoded protein is CASSYGTGERGDEQFF.

The chain combines TRBV6-4 with TRBJ2-1; 7 nucleotides agree with TRBD2. The germline V gene encodes CDR1 MRHNA and CDR2 SNTAGT. J gave up 6 bases and V 2 bases, and 7 bases lay outside the gene matches. CDR3 length: 15 residues. The CDR3 DNA reads TGTGCCAGCAGTGACCAAACTAGCGTGACCAATGAGCAGTTCTTC. This codes for CASSDQTSVTNEQFF.

The V call is TRBV29-1, the J call TRBJ1-1, with TRBD1 as a possible D gene (6 bases). V lost 8 bases, J lost 6 bases, and 13 bases lay in between. Germline-derived CDR1 and CDR2 are SQVTM and ANQGSEA. The CDR3 spans 11 residues. The CDR3 region is CSTANRAEAFF. Here the CDR3 DNA reads TGCAGCACAGCTAACAGGGCTGAAGCTTTCTTT.

A note on this clone: Within the sample, other DNA sequences also encode this same CDR3. CDR3 loop: CASSIVGLAGTDTQYF. In DNA, the CDR3 is TGTGCCAGTAGTATAGTTGGACTAGCGGGCACAGATACGCAGTATTTT. This chain connects TRBV19 to TRBJ2-3, with 10 bases fitting TRBD2. CDR3 length equals 16 residues. Germline values: CDR1 LNHDA, CDR2 SQIVND (reference sequence). The junction had 2 bases not matched to a gene; V was cut back by 1 base and J by 1 base.